These 5 T cell receptor beta chains originate from one sample sequenced in a study of CD8+CD57+ T cells in acquired aplastic anemia. TCR beta VDJ combinations and CDR3 sequences were profiled from genomic DNA. TCRdb analysed the reads with MiXCR anew, one entry per CDR3 protein. Of roughly 200,000 distinct CDR3 sequences in the sample, around 63% are singletons; the top ten hold about 42%. Individuals selected for sequencing had exhibited CD8+CD57+ cell expansion on flow cytometry. The sample comprised sorted CD4+, CD8+, or CD8+CD57+ T cells (not recorded which) from PBMCs. These TCRs come from a human donor with aplastic anemia.

This clonotype came up many times. The DNA of the CDR3 is TGTGCCAGCAGCCAAGAGGGGCGCGGCACCGGGGAGCTGTTTTTT. Its translation is CASSQEGRGTGELFF. This chain uses TRBV3-1 with TRBJ2-2, with a possible D match to TRBD1 (5 bases). The length of the CDR3 is 15 residues. Germline V lookup: CDR1 LGHDT, CDR2 YNNKEL (reference sequence). The germline V and J ends were trimmed by 0 bases and 4 bases, with 9 bases remaining between them.

The CDR3 loop is CASSTTAATYYEQYF. The DNA for the CDR3 is TGTGCCAGTAGTACTACAGCGGCTACCTACTACGAGCAGTACTTC. V and J are TRBV19 and TRBJ2-7, with D possibly matching TRBD2 (5 bases). Germline V gene lookup returns CDR1 LNHDA and CDR2 SQIVND (reference sequence). Trimming cost V 4 bases and J 3 bases, with 16 bases left between them. This CDR3 spans 15 amino acids. The variable domain in full, with the rest retrieved from reference TRBV19 and TRBJ2-7, is DGGITQSPKYLFRKEGQNVTLSCEQNLNHDAMYWYRQDPGQGLRLIYYSQIVNDFQKGDIAEGYSVSREKKESFPLTVTSAQKNPTAFYLCASSTTAATYYEQYFGPGTRLTVT.

This clonotype was seen a handful of times. The chain is built from TRBV20-1 and TRBJ2-7; TRBD2 matches at 8 bases. V was clipped by 2 bases and J by 7 bases; unmatched bases: 10. Germline V CDR1 and CDR2: DFQATT, SNEGSKA (reference sequence). This CDR3 region has 14 residues. CDR3 sequence (DNA): TGCAGTGCTAGATGGGCTAGCGGGTCTGATGAGCAGTACTTC. Its protein is CSARWASGSDEQYF.

The sample holds one count of this clonotype. A much larger clone lies a single base off, so this may be a read error. V and J are TRBV20-1 and TRBJ2-7; perhaps TRBD2 as D (5 bases). CDR1 is DFQATT and CDR2 is SNEGSKA in the germline V gene (reference sequence). The CDR3 runs 13 residues. The CDR3 loop reads CSAGDGEPYEQYF. CDR3 nucleotide sequence: TGCAGTGCTGGAGACGGGGAACCTTACGAGCAGTACTTC.

The chain couples TRBV7-9 to TRBJ1-6; the D is unclear. The germline V gene has CDR1 SEHNR and CDR2 FQNEAQ (reference sequence). With 2 bases removed from V and 10 bases from J, the gap between germline ends came to 12 bases. The CDR3 contains 14 residues. CDR3 in amino acids: CASSLSGLGSPLHF. CDR3 nucleotides: TGTGCCAGCAGCTTAAGCGGTTTGGGATCACCCCTCCACTTT.